This T cell receptor beta chain comes out of a study of blood T cell repertoires in COVID-19. The CDR3 totals 12 residues. Germline CDR1 reads SNHLY; CDR2 reads FYNNEI. The V and J ends lost 8 bases and 6 bases respectively, with 8 bases between them. Produced via immunoSEQ multiplex PCR; TCRdb's table is partial and in-frame only. The sample lists roughly 91,000 clones; almost 85% were seen once. Sequenced material: peripheral blood. This clonotype was obtained from a woman older than 75 with acute or convalescent COVID-19. This sequence joins TRBV2 and TRBJ1-6; D is possibly TRBD1 (6 bases). CDR3 sequence (DNA): TGTGCCAGCGAGGACAGTAATTCACCCCTCCACTTT. This gives the protein CASEDSNSPLHF.